These T cell receptor beta chains were read from a single sample in a study of blood T cell repertoires in COVID-19. Measured with immunoSEQ multiplex PCR; TCRdb has only the in-frame clones, and not every one. The sample includes 200,000 to 250,000 clones, about four fifths of them seen just once. Sequencing was carried out using PBMCs or T cells enriched from blood (not recorded which). The receptors come from a man aged 55 to 70 who had recovered from COVID-19. Both conserved end residues are part of each CDR3. D genes are given only for firm matches. Size tells how often a clone was seen (once, few, many) or the class of an expanded clone, and some rows leave it out.

j_gene,abundance,d_gene,v_gene,CDR3nt,CDR3aa
TRBJ1-1,once,-,TRBV3-1/TRBV3-2,TGTGCCAGCAGCCAAGAGTCCAAGAACACTGAAGCTTTCTTT,CASSQESKNTEAFF
TRBJ2-3,-,-,TRBV11-3,TGTGCCAGCAGCCGCCCAGATATTAGCACAGATACGCAGTATTTT,CASSRPDISTDTQYF
TRBJ1-1,-,TRBD1,TRBV19,TGTGCCAGTAGTTCCACAGGGGACACTGAAGCTTTCTTT,CASSSTGDTEAFF
TRBJ1-1,-,-,TRBV5-6,TGTGCCAGCAGTCCAACCGGGGTGGACACTGAAGCTTTCTTT,CASSPTGVDTEAFF
TRBJ2-5,-,TRBD2,TRBV20-1,TGCAGTGCTAGTACCTACGGGACTAGCGGGGGGGCAGGGTTAGAGACCCAGTACTTC,CSASTYGTSGGAGLETQYF
TRBJ2-5,few,TRBD2,TRBV7-3,TGTGCCAGCAGCTTAGGGCCTCCACGGGGGGGCCTTAAACAAGAGACCCAGTACTTC,CASSLGPPRGGLKQETQYF
TRBJ1-1,-,TRBD1,TRBV19,TGTGCCAGTAGTACTTGGGACAGCATGAACACTGAAGCTTTCTTT,CASSTWDSMNTEAFF
TRBJ2-2,-,TRBD2,TRBV5-1,TGCGCCAGCAGACCGCTGACTAGCGGGGACACCGGGGAGCTGTTTTTT,CASRPLTSGDTGELFF
TRBJ1-2,-,TRBD1,TRBV5-5,TGTGCCAGCAGCTGGGGACACCTCAGGGGGTCCGGCTACACCTTC,CASSWGHLRGSGYTF
TRBJ2-5,-,TRBD1,TRBV7-2,TGTGCCAGCAGCTTAGGGACAGGGTGGGAGACCCAGTACTTC,CASSLGTGWETQYF
TRBJ1-1,-,TRBD1,TRBV6-5,TGTGCCAGCAGGAGGGACAGGCTTAACACTGAAGCTTTCTTT,CASRRDRLNTEAFF
TRBJ1-6,-,TRBD1,TRBV6-5,TGTGCCAGCAGCGCCGGGACAGGGGGAAATTCACCCCTCCACTTT,CASSAGTGGNSPLHF
TRBJ1-2,-,TRBD1,TRBV10-3,TGTGCCATTGGGACAGGGGTGAAATCGGACTATGGCTACACCTTC,CAIGTGVKSDYGYTF
TRBJ1-2,-,-,TRBV18,TGTGCCAGCTCACAAGGGCAGGGATCTGGCTACACCTTC,CASSQGQGSGYTF
TRBJ1-2,-,TRBD1,TRBV7-2,TGTGCCAGCAGCCCGAGGGACAGGGGGCGGTTTGGAGGCTACACCTTC,CASSPRDRGRFGGYTF
TRBJ1-1,-,-,TRBV11-3,TGTGCCAGCAGCACCGGCCCGGGACACTCCATGAACACTGAAGCTTTCTTT,CASSTGPGHSMNTEAFF
TRBJ1-5,-,-,TRBV6-6,TGTGCCAGCAGGGAGGGCAGCAGCAATCAGCCCCAGCATTTT,CASREGSSNQPQHF
TRBJ1-5,-,-,TRBV7-8,TGTGCCAGCAGCTTAGAGGAGGGGTATAGGAATCGGCCCCAGCATTTT,CASSLEEGYRNRPQHF
TRBJ1-1,-,TRBD1,TRBV29-1,TGCAGCGTTTGTGTCCGGGACAGGGAGGCGAACACTGAAGCTTTCTTT,CSVCVRDREANTEAFF
TRBJ2-1,-,-,TRBV10-3,TGTGCCATCAGTGAGTTGTCCCCGGGGGAGCAGTTCTTC,CAISELSPGEQFF